These 27 T cell receptor beta chains share one sample of origin, sequenced in a study of shared clonotypes between healthy human individuals. Libraries were prepared by immunoSEQ multiplex PCR; TCRdb keeps only in-frame clonotypes and omits some of them. The sample consists of 800,000 to 950,000 clones, approximately 97% of them appearing once. CD45RO-negative cells were positively selected for CCR7, leaving out terminally differentiated effector memory CD45RA+ cells. The sample comprised naive CD8+ T cells sorted from blood. All receptors derive from a young man in good health.

The V gene is TRBV7-9, the J gene TRBJ2-7; D possibly corresponds to TRBD1 (5 bases). V gave up 3 bases and J gave up 4 bases, with 13 bases separating them. Germline V lookup: CDR1 SEHNR, CDR2 FQNEAQ (reference sequence). This CDR3 region has 14 residues. The CDR3 protein is CASSLPLDRYEQYF. For the CDR3, the DNA is TGTGCCAGCAGCTTGCCCCTAGACAGATACGAGCAGTACTTC.

Points on this clone: A much larger clone sits a single nucleotide away, making a read error possible. Other DNA sequences within the sample encode an identical CDR3. The V gene is TRBV27, the J gene TRBJ2-1; TRBD1 agrees at 7 bases. The germline V gene has CDR1 MNHEY and CDR2 SMNVEV (reference sequence). V trimming: 2 bases; J trimming: 8 bases; junction bases outside the gene matches: 0. The length of the CDR3 is 12 residues. This CDR3 reads CASSLQGDEQFF. CDR3 DNA sequence: TGTGCCAGCAGTTTACAGGGGGATGAGCAGTTCTTC.

V is TRBV9 and J is TRBJ2-2; 9 bases map to TRBD2. The germline gives CDR1 SGDLS, CDR2 YYNGEE. CDR3 length equals 16 residues. J lost 1 base, V lost 4 bases, and 5 bases had no gene match. The CDR3 DNA sequence: TGTGCCAGCAGCCCCCGACTAGCGGTGAACACCGGGGAGCTGTTTTTT. This codes for CASSPRLAVNTGELFF.

The chain combines TRBV7-9 with TRBJ2-1, with D perhaps matching TRBD2 (5 bases). This CDR3 region has 13 residues. The V end lost 1 base, the J end lost 9 bases, and 10 bases lay between the germline ends. Germline CDR1 is SEHNR and CDR2 is FQNEAQ (reference sequence). In DNA, the CDR3 is TGTGCCAGCAGCTTAGTCGCCAGCGGTGAGCAGTTCTTC. Residues: CASSLVASGEQFF.

The CDR3 DNA sequence: TGTGCCAGCAGCGACGGCAATGAGCAGTTCTTC. The encoded protein is CASSDGNEQFF. This chain uses TRBV11-2 with TRBJ2-1; D is unclear. The V end lost 5 bases, the J end lost 6 bases, and 5 bases lay between the germline ends. CDR1 and CDR2 from the germline V gene are SGHAT and FQNNGV. The CDR3 spans 11 residues.

This clone was seen just once. V gene TRBV7-2 combines with J gene TRBJ1-3, with D hard to call. Trimming took off 5 bases at V and 0 bases at J, with 17 bases between the two ends. This CDR3 region has 17 residues. Germline CDR1 is SGHTA and CDR2 is FQGNSA. In DNA, the CDR3 is TGTGCCAGCAGCCCACGTCTTGACGGGTACTCTGGAAACACCATATATTTT. Translation gives CASSPRLDGYSGNTIYF. Full variable domain (rest looked up from reference TRBV7-2 and TRBJ1-3): GAGVSQSPSNKVTEKGKDVELRCDPISGHTALYWYRQSLGQGLEFLIYFQGNSAPDKSGLPSDRFSAERTGGSVSTLTIQRTQQEDSAVYLCASSPRLDGYSGNTIYFGEGSWLTVV.

The gene calls are TRBV7-8 and TRBJ2-1, with D unresolved. Per germline, CDR1 SGHVS and CDR2 FQNEAQ. The CDR3 has 14 amino acids. V was pared by 2 bases and J by 9 bases, with 14 bases between. The CDR3 sequence is CASSLLVSSVEQFF. The DNA of the CDR3 is TGTGCCAGCAGCTTATTAGTGTCTTCGGTTGAGCAGTTCTTC.

This clone appeared once. The sample carries other DNA sequences with the same CDR3. Here the CDR3 reads CASSPGQGSTDTQYF. For the CDR3, the DNA is TGCGCCAGCAGCCCGGGACAAGGGAGCACAGATACGCAGTATTTT. The chain couples TRBV5-1 to TRBJ2-3, with TRBD1 as a possible D gene (6 bases). Germline-derived CDR1 and CDR2 are SGHRS and YFSETQ. The V end was cut by 4 bases, the J end by 0 bases, with 12 bases between. There are 15 residues in the CDR3. The full variable domain, with the rest looked up from reference TRBV5-1 and TRBJ2-3, is KAGVTQTPRYLIKTRGQQVTLSCSPISGHRSVSWYQQTPGQGLQFLFEYFSETQRNKGNFPGRFSGRQFSNSRSEMNVSTLELGDSALYLCASSPGQGSTDTQYFGPGTRLTVL.

The chain combines TRBV28 with TRBJ2-7; D gene unclear. The ends were cut back, 5 bases at V and 9 bases at J, with 14 bases in the middle. The CDR3 totals 12 residues. Germline V CDR1 and CDR2: MDHEN, SYDVKM. Here the CDR3 reads CASSQDLDGQYF. CDR3 coding DNA: TGTGCCAGCAGTCAAGATCTCGACGGGCAGTACTTC.

The chain has TRBV11-2 and TRBJ2-7; D is ambiguous. V was shortened by 4 bases and J by 2 bases, with 12 bases between the two germline ends. CDR3 length equals 14 residues. Germline V gives CDR1 SGHAT, CDR2 FQNNGV. The DNA of the CDR3 is TGTGCCAGCAGCTCCGAAGGACCAACCTACGAGCAGTACTTC. Residues: CASSSEGPTYEQYF.

The rearrangement joins TRBV29-1 to TRBJ2-1, with TRBD2 identical over 9 bases. Looked up from germline, CDR1 is SQVTM and CDR2 is ANQGSEA. The ends lost 6 bases at V and 5 bases at J; junction bases unmatched: 2. The CDR3 spans 12 residues. The CDR3 DNA follows: TGCAGCGTCGGCGGGAGGGACAATGAGCAGTTCTTC. This gives the protein CSVGGRDNEQFF.

This clone was seen just once. J is TRBJ2-5 and V is TRBV6-5; maybe TRBD2 (6 bases). Germline loops: CDR1 MNHEY, CDR2 SVGAGI. This CDR3 contains 16 residues. Trimming removed 0 bases at V and 1 base at J, with 12 bases between. This CDR3 is CASSYSTGAPQETQYF. CDR3 coding DNA: TGTGCCAGCAGTTACTCGACGGGAGCTCCCCAAGAGACCCAGTACTTC.

The chain is built from TRBV6-1 and TRBJ1-1; 8 positions agree with TRBD1. Germline V gene data show CDR1 as MNHNS and CDR2 as SASEGT. CDR3 length equals 14 residues. The J segment lost 3 bases and the V segment lost 4 bases, leaving 4 bases of the junction unmatched. For the CDR3, the DNA is TGTGCCAGCAGTGGACAGGGGCCCTACACTGAAGCTTTCTTT. It encodes CASSGQGPYTEAFF.

The rearrangement links TRBV11-3 to TRBJ1-1, with unresolved D. The CDR3 is 13 amino acids. Germline loops: CDR1 SGHNT, CDR2 YENEEA. The V gene lost 1 base and the J gene lost 1 base, with 4 bases spanning the gap. The CDR3 coding sequence is TGTGCCAGCAGCTTAGGGGCGAACACTGAAGCTTTCTTT. Its protein product is CASSLGANTEAFF.

The chain combines TRBV13 with TRBJ2-7, with TRBD1 matching 7 bases. CDR1 and CDR2 from the germline V gene are PRHDT and FYEKMQ (reference sequence). The V gene end was trimmed by 5 bases and the J gene end by 4 bases; junction bases not matched to a gene: 11. The CDR3 is made up of 15 amino acids. CDR3: CASSAAGTALYEQYF. The DNA of the CDR3 is TGTGCCAGCAGCGCTGCCGGGACAGCCTTATACGAGCAGTACTTC.

This rearrangement joins TRBV27 to TRBJ1-5; D gene ambiguous. Germline V CDR1 and CDR2: MNHEY, SMNVEV (reference sequence). Trimming removed 2 bases from V and 0 bases from J, with 8 bases in between. The CDR3 covers 15 residues. CDR3 in DNA: TGTGCCAGCAGTTTAGCACACCTTAGCAATCAGCCCCAGCATTTT. It specifies CASSLAHLSNQPQHF.

On this clone itself: This specimen includes other DNA sequences encoding the same CDR3. V usage is TRBV9 and J usage is TRBJ2-1; D not resolved. V was shortened by 2 bases and J by 2 bases, with 8 bases between the two germline ends. CDR1 is SGDLS and CDR2 is YYNGEE in the germline V gene. This CDR3 spans 14 amino acids. DNA of the CDR3: TGTGCCAGCAGCGTTGAGACCCCCTACAATGAGCAGTTCTTC. This sequence encodes CASSVETPYNEQFF.

CDR3 in amino acids: CASSDRENTGELFF. CDR3 in DNA: TGTGCCAGCAGTGACAGGGAGAACACCGGGGAGCTGTTTTTT. This chain uses TRBV7-8 with TRBJ2-2; 7 bases align to TRBD1. CDR3 length: 14 amino acids. J gave up 1 base and V 6 bases, and 2 bases lay outside the gene matches. Germline CDR1 and CDR2: SGHVS and FQNEAQ.

The chain is built from TRBV5-6 and TRBJ2-1; 9 positions agree with TRBD2. With V trimmed by 0 bases and J by 7 bases, 8 bases remained unmatched. Looked up from germline, CDR1 is SGHDT and CDR2 is YYEEEE. The CDR3 extends over 16 amino acids. As DNA, the CDR3 is TGTGCCAGCAGCTTGGGTGGTAGCGGGAGCGGAAATGAGCAGTTCTTC. Its protein product is CASSLGGSGSGNEQFF.

The count of this clone is one. The rearrangement links TRBV28 to TRBJ2-2; TRBD1 agrees at 9 bases. Trimming cost V 5 bases and J 4 bases; bases outside gene matches: 5. The CDR3 runs 15 residues. CDR1 and CDR2 from the germline V gene are MDHEN and SYDVKM. The CDR3 nucleotides are TGTGCCAGCAGTCCCTACAGGGGGCTCACCGGGGAGCTGTTTTTT. Translated, it gives CASSPYRGLTGELFF.

The rearrangement links TRBV7-9 to TRBJ2-7; 9 nucleotides match TRBD1. The length of the CDR3 is 17 residues. The J segment lost 2 bases and the V segment lost 7 bases, leaving 15 bases of the junction unmatched. Germline CDR1 and CDR2: SEHNR and FQNEAQ (reference sequence). The CDR3 loop reads CASNIPSGTGSTYEQYF. The DNA of the CDR3 is TGTGCCAGCAACATACCCTCCGGGACAGGGTCCACCTACGAGCAGTACTTC.

The chain is built from TRBV19 and TRBJ2-2, with 7 bases matching TRBD1. The CDR3 loop spans 15 amino acids. Per germline, CDR1 LNHDA and CDR2 SQIVND (reference sequence). The J segment lost 4 bases and the V segment lost 6 bases, leaving 8 bases of the junction unmatched. The CDR3 sequence: CASRGHRGRTGELFF. The CDR3 DNA sequence: TGTGCCAGTAGGGGACACAGGGGTCGCACCGGGGAGCTGTTTTTT. The full variable domain, with the rest looked up from reference TRBV19 and TRBJ2-2, is DGGITQSPKYLFRKEGQNVTLSCEQNLNHDAMYWYRQDPGQGLRLIYYSQIVNDFQKGDIAEGYSVSREKKESFPLTVTSAQKNPTAFYLCASRGHRGRTGELFFGEGSRLTVL.

This chain uses TRBV29-1 with TRBJ2-5; D gene unclear. Trimming took off 6 bases at V and 5 bases at J, with 10 bases between the two ends. CDR3 size: 11 residues. The germline CDR1 and CDR2 sequences are SQVTM and ANQGSEA. The chain's CDR3 is CSVVGRETQYF. The CDR3 region has the DNA TGCAGCGTAGTAGGGCGGGAGACCCAGTACTTC. The full variable domain, in which reference TRBV29-1 and TRBJ2-5 provide the parts outside the CDR3, is SAVISQKPSRDICQRGTSLTIQCQVDSQVTMMFWYRQQPGQSLTLIATANQGSEATYESGFVIDKFPISRPNLTFSTLTVSNMSPEDSSIYLCSVVGRETQYFGPGTRLLVL.

The J gene is TRBJ2-7, the V gene TRBV7-6; D gene uncertain. In germline, CDR1 is SGHVS, CDR2 FNYEAQ. The CDR3 covers 13 residues. The V gene lost 6 bases and the J gene lost 0 bases, with 9 bases spanning the gap. The DNA for the CDR3 is TGTGCCAGCAGTATCGGCCACTCCTACGAGCAGTACTTC. Translating gives CASSIGHSYEQYF.

The V call is TRBV4-1, the J call TRBJ1-1; 8 nucleotides line up with TRBD1. Losses at the gene ends were 0 bases for V and 0 bases for J; bases not matched to a gene: 3. CDR3 length equals 16 residues. CDR1 and CDR2 from the germline V gene are MGHRA and YSYEKL. CDR3 loop: CASSQERTGLNTEAFF. DNA of the CDR3: TGCGCCAGCAGCCAAGAGCGGACAGGGCTGAACACTGAAGCTTTCTTT.

The chain links TRBV27 to TRBJ1-1, with D uncertain. Trimming removed 4 bases from V and 4 bases from J, with 16 bases in between. The CDR3 is 15 residues long. Germline V gene sequence: CDR1 MNHEY, CDR2 SMNVEV (reference sequence). The CDR3 sequence: CASSSLSLKSTEAFF. CDR3 nucleotide sequence: TGTGCCAGCAGTTCCTTGTCCCTTAAGAGCACTGAAGCTTTCTTT.

This rearrangement joins TRBV7-9 to TRBJ2-1; weak D call: TRBD1 (6 bases). V lost 5 bases, J lost 4 bases, and 12 bases lay in between. Germline CDR1 SEHNR, CDR2 FQNEAQ (reference sequence). CDR3 size: 14 residues. In DNA form, the CDR3 reads TGTGCCAGCAGCCCACGGACAGAGTACAATGAGCAGTTCTTC. Translation gives CASSPRTEYNEQFF.